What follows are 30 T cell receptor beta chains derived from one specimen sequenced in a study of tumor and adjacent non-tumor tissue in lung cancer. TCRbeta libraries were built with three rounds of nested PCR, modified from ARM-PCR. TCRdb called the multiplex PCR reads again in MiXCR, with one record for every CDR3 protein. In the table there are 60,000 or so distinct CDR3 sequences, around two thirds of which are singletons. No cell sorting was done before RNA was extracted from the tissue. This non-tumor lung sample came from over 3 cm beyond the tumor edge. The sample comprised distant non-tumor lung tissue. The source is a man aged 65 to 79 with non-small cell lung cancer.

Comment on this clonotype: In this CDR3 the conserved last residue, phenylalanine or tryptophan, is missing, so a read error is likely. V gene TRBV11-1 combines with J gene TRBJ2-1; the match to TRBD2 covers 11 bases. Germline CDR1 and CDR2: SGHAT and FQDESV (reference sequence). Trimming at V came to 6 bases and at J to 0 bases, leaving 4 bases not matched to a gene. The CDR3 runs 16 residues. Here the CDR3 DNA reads TGTGCCAGCAGTCCAACTAGCGGGAGCTCCTACAATGAGCAGTTCTTA. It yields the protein CASSPTSGSSYNEQFL.

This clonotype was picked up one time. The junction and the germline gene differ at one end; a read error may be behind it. The CDR3 DNA reads as TGTGCCGGCAGCTTCACATCAACGGGAAATTCACCCTTCCACTTT. It yields the protein CAGSFTSTGNSPFHF. The genes are TRBV11-2 and TRBJ1-6; the D is unclear. The CDR3 totals 15 residues. In germline, CDR1 is SGHAT, CDR2 FQNNGV. The whole variable domain, filled in from reference TRBV11-2 and TRBJ1-6, reads EAGVAQSPRYKIIEKRQSVAFWCNPISGHATLYWYQQILGQGPKLLIQFQNNGVVDDSQLPKDRFSAERLKGVDSTLKIQPAKLEDSAVYLCAGSFTSTGNSPFHFGNGTRLTVT.

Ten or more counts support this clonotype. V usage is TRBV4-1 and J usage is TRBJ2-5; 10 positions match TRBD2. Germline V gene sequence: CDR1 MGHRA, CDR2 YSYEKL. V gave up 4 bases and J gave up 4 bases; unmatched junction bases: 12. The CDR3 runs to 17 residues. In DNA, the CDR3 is TGCGCCAGCAGCCTTCAGATGTTAGCGGGGGGTGGAGAGACCCAGTACTTC. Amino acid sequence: CASSLQMLAGGGETQYF.

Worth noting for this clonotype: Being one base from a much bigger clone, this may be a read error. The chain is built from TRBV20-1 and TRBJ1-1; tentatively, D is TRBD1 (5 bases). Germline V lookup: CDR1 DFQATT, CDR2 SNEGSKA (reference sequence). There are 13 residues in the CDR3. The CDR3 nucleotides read TGCAATGCTCCCGGGCGGGGGACGGCTGAAGCTTTCTTT. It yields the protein CNAPGRGTAEAFF.

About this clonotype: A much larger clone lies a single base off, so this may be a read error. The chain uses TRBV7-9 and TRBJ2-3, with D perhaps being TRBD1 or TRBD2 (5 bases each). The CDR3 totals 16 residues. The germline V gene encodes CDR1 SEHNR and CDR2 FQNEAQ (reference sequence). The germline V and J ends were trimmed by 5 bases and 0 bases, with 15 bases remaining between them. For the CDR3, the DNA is TGTGCCAGCAGCCCCTGGGTGGGGGAGAGCACAGATACGCAGTATTTT. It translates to CASSPWVGESTDTQYF.

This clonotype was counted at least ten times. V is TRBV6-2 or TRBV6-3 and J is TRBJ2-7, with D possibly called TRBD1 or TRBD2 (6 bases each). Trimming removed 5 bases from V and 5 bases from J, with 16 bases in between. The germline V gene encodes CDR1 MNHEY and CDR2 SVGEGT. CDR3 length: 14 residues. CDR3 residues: CASSRRVGGDEQYF. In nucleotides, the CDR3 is TGTGCCAGCAGTCGCCGGGTCGGGGGCGACGAGCAGTACTTC.

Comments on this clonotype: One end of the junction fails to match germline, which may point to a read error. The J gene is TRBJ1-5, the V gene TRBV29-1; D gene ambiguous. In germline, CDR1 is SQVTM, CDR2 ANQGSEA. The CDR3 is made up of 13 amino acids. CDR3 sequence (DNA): TGCGGCGTTGTAGGTACGGTCAATCAGCTCCAGCATTTT. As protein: CGVVGTVNQLQHF.

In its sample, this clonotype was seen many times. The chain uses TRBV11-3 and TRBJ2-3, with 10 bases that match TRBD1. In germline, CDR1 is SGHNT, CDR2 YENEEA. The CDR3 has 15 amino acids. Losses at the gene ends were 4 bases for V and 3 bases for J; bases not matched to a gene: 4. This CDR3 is CASSSDRGRTDTQYF. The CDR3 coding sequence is TGTGCCAGCAGCTCGGACAGGGGGAGGACAGATACGCAGTATTTT.

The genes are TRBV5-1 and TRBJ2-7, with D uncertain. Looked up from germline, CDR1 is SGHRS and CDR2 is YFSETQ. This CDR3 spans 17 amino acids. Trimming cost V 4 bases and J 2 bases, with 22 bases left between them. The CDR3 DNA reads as TGCGCCAGCAGCGCTTATAACAGAGGAAAGGTTGCCTACGAGCAGTACTTC. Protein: CASSAYNRGKVAYEQYF.

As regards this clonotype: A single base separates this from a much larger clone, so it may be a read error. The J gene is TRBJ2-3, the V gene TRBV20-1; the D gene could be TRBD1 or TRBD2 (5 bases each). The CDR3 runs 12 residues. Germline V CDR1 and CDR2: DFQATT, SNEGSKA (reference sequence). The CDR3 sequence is CSALRGTGTQYF. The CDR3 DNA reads TGCAGTGCCCTCCGGGGCACAGGTACGCAGTATTTT.

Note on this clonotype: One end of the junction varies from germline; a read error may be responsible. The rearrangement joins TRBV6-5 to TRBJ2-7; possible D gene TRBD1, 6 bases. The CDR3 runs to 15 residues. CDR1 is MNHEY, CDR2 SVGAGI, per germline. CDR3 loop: CAISYSSDSGSKQYF. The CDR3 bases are TGTGCCATCAGTTACTCCTCGGACAGCGGAAGTAAACAATACTTC.

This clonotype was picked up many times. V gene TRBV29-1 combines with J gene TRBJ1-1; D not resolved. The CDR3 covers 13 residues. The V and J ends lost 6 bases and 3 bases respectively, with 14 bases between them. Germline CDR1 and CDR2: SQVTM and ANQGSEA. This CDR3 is CSVRRQRDTEAFF. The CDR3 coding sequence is TGCAGCGTCCGTAGGCAACGGGACACTGAAGCTTTCTTT.

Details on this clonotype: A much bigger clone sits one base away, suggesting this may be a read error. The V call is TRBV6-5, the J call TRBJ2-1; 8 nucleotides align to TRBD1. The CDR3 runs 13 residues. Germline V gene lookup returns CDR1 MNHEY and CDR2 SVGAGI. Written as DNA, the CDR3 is TGTGTCAGCAGACCCTCCCCCGGGACAGGCCCTTTCTTC. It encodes CVSRPSPGTGPFF.

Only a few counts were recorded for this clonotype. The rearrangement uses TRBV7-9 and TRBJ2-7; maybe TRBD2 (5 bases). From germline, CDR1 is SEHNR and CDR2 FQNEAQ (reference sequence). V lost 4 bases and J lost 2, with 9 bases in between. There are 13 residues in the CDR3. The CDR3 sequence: CASSSRGPYEQYF. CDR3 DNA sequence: TGTGCCAGCAGCTCCCGCGGGCCCTACGAGCAGTACTTC.

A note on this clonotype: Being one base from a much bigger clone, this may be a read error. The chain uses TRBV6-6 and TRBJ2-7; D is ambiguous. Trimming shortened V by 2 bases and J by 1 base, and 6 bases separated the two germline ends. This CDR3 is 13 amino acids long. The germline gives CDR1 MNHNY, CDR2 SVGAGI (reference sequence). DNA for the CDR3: TGTGCCAGCAGTTACCCAAGATCCTACGAGCAGTACTTC. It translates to CASSYPRSYEQYF.

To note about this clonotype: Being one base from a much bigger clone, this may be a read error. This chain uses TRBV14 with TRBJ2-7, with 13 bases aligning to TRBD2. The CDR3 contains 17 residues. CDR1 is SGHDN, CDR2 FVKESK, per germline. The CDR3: CAISQDARTSGSYEQYF. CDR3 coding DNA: TGTGCCATCAGCCAAGATGCCCGGACTAGCGGGAGCTACGAGCAGTACTTC.

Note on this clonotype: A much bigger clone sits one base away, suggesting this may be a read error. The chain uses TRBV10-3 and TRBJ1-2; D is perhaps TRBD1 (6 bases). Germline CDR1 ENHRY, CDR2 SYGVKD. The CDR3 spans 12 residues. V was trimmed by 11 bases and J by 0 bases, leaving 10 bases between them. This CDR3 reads CAATGTNYGYTF. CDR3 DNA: TGTGCCGCAACAGGGACTAACTATGGCTACACCTTC.

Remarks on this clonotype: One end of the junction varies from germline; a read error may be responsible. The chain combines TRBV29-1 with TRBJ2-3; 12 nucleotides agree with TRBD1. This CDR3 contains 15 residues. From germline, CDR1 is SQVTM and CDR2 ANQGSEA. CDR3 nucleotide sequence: TGCAGCGTTGACGGGACAGGGGGCGGCACAGTTACGCAGTATTTT. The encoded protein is CSVDGTGGGTVTQYF.

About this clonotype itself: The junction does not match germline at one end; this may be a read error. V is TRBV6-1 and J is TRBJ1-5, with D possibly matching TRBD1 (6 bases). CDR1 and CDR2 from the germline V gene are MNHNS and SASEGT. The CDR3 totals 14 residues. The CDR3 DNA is TGTGCCAGAAGTAAATCGGACAGCAATCAGCACCAGAATTTT. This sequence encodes CARSKSDSNQHQNF.

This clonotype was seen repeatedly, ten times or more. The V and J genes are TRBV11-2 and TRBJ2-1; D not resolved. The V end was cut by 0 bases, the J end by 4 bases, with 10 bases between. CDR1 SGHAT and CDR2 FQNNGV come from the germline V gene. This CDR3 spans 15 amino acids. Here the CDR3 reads CASSLERQSYNEQFF. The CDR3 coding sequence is TGTGCCAGCAGCTTAGAGAGGCAGTCTTACAATGAGCAGTTCTTC.

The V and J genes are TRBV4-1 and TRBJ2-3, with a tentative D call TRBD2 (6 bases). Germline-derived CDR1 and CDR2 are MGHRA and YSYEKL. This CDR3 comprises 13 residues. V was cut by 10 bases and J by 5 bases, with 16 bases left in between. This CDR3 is CAISRGIQDTQYF. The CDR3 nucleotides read TGCGCCATTAGCCGGGGGATCCAAGATACGCAGTATTTT.

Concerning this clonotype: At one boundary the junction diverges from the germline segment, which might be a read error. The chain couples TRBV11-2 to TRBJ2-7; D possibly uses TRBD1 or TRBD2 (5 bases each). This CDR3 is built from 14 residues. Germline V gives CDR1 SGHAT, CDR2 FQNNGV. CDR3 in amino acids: CASSEWDGNYEQNF. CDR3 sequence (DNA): TGTGCCAGTAGCGAGTGGGACGGAAACTACGAGCAGAACTTC.

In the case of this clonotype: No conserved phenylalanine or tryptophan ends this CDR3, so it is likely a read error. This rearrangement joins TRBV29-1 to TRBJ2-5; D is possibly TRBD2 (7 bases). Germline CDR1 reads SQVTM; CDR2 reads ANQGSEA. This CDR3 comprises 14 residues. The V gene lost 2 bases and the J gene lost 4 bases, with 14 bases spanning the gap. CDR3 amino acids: CSVERGGDLETQYC. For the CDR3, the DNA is TGCAGCGTTGAAAGGGGGGGGGATTTAGAGACCCAGTACTGC.

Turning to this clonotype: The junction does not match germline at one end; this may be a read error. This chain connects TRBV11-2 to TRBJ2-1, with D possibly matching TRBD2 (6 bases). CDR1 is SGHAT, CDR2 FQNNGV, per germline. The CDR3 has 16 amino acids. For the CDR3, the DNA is TGTGTCAGCAGCTTATCCGCGAAGGTTGGGGGGAATGAGCAGTTCTTT. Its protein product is CVSSLSAKVGGNEQFF. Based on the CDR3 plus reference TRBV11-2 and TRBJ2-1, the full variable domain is EAGVAQSPRYKIIEKRQSVAFWCNPISGHATLYWYQQILGQGPKLLIQFQNNGVVDDSQLPKDRFSAERLKGVDSTLKIQPAKLEDSAVYLCVSSLSAKVGGNEQFFGPGTRLTVL.

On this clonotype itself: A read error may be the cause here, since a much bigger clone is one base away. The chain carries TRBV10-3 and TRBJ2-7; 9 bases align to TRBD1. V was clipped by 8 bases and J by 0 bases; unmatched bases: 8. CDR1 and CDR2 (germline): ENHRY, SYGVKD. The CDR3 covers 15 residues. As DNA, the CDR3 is TGTGCCATCGGAGGCGGGACAGGGAGCTCCTACGAGCAGTACTTC. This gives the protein CAIGGGTGSSYEQYF.

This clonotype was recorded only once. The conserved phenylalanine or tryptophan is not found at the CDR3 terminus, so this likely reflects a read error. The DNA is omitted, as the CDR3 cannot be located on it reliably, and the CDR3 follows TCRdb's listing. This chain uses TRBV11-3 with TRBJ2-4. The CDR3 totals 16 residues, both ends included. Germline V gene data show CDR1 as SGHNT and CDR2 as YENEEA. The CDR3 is CASSLNAGQAKNIQYS.

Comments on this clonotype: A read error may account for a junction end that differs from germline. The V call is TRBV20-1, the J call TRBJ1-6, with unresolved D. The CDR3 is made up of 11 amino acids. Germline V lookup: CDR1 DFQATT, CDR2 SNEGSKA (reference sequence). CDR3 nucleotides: TGCAGTGCTAGGGATACTTCACCCCTTAACTTT. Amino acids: CSARDTSPLNF.

This chain's CDR3 is CASLEGAGNQPQHF. CDR3 DNA: TGTGCCAGCTTAGAAGGGGCGGGCAATCAGCCCCAGCATTTT. V usage is TRBV11-2 and J usage is TRBJ1-5; weak D call: TRBD1 (5 bases). This CDR3 is built from 14 residues. The V end was cut by 8 bases, the J end by 2 bases, with 13 bases between. CDR1 SGHAT and CDR2 FQNNGV come from the germline V gene.

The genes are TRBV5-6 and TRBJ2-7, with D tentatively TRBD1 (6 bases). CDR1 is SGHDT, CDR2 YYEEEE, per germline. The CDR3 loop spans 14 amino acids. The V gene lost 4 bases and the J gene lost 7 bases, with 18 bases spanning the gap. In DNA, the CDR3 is TGTGCCAGCAGCACCAACAGGGCAAACTATGAGCAGTACTTC. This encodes CASSTNRANYEQYF. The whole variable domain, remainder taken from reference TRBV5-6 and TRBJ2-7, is DAGVTQSPTHLIKTRGQQVTLRCSPKSGHDTVSWYQQALGQGPQFIFQYYEEEERQRGNFPDRFSGHQFPNYSSELNVNALLLGDSALYLCASSTNRANYEQYFGPGTRLTVT.

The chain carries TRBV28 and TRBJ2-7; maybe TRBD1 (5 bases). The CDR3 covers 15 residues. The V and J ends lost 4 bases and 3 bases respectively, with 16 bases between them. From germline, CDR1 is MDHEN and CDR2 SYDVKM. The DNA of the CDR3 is TGTGCCAGCAGTTCACCCCTGGACATTCTCTACGAGCAGTACTTC. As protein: CASSSPLDILYEQYF.